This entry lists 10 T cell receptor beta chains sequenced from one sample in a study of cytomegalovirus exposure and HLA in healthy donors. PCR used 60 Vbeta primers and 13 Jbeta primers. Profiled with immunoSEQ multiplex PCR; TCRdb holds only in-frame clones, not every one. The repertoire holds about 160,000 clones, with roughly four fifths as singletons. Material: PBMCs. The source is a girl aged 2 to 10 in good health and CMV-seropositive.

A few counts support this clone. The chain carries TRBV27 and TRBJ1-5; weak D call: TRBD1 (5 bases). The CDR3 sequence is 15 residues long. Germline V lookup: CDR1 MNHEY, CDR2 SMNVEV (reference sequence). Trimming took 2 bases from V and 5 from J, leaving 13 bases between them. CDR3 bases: TGTGCCAGCAGTTTAGCCGCGGGGACCCATCAGCCCCAGCATTTT. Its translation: CASSLAAGTHQPQHF.

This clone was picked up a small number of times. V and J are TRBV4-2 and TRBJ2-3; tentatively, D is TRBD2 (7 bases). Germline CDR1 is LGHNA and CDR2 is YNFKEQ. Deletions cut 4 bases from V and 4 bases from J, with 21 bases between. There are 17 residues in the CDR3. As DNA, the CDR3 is TGTGCCAGCAGCCTGCGATCCGGGGGGCAGGTGCCAGATACGCAGTATTTT. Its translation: CASSLRSGGQVPDTQYF.

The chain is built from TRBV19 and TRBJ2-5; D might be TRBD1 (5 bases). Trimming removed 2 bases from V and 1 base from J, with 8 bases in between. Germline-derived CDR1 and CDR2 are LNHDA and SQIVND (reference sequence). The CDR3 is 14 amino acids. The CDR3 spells CASSISRGQETQYF. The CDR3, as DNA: TGTGCCAGTAGTATATCTAGGGGCCAAGAGACCCAGTACTTC. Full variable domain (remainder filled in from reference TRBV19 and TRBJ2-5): DGGITQSPKYLFRKEGQNVTLSCEQNLNHDAMYWYRQDPGQGLRLIYYSQIVNDFQKGDIAEGYSVSREKKESFPLTVTSAQKNPTAFYLCASSISRGQETQYFGPGTRLLVL.

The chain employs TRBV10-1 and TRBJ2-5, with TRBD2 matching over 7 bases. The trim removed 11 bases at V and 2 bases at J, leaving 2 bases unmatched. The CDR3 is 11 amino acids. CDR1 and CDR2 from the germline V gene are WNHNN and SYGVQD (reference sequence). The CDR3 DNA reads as TGCGCCGGGGGGGGGCAAGAGACCCAGTACTTC. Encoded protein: CAGGGQETQYF.

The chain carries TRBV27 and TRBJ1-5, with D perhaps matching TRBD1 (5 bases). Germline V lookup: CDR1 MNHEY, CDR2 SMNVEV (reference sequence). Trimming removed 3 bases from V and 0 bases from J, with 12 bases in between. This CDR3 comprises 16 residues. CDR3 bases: TGTGCCAGCAGTTTGCGTGGGGCTTATAGCAATCAGCCCCAGCATTTT. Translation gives CASSLRGAYSNQPQHF.

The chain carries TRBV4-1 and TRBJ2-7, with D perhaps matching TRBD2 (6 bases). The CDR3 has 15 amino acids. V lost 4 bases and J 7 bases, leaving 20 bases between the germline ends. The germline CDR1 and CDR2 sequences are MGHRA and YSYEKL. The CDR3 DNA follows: TGCGCCAGCAGCCCCCGGGGCGGGGTGCAATTAGAGCAGTACTTC. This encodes CASSPRGGVQLEQYF.

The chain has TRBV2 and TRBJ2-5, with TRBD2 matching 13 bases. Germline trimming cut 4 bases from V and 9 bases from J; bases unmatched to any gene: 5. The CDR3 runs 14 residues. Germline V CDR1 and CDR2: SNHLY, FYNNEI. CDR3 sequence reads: CASSVLLAGGSQYF. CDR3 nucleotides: TGTGCCAGCAGTGTATTACTAGCGGGAGGGTCCCAGTACTTC.

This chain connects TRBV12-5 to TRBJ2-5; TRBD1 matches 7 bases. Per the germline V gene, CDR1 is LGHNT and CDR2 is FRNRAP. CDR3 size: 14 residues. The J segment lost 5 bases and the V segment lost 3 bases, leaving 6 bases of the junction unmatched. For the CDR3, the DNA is TGTGCTAGTGGTTTCGACAGGGCGAAGGAGACCCAGTACTTC. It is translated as CASGFDRAKETQYF.

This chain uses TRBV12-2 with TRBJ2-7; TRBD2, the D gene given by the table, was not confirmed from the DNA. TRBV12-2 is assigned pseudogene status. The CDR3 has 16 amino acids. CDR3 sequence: CASRFGLAGGPREQYF. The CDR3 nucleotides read TGTGCAAGTCGCTTTGGACTAGCGGGAGGGCCGCGCGAGCAGTACTTC.

In nucleotides, the CDR3 is TGTGCCAGCAGTTTACGGGGGGCGGCTAATGAAAAACTGTTTTTT. It specifies CASSLRGAANEKLFF. V gene TRBV28 combines with J gene TRBJ1-4, with D possibly being TRBD1 (6 bases). The V end was cut by 2 bases, the J end by 3 bases, with 10 bases between. Per the germline V gene, CDR1 is MDHEN and CDR2 is SYDVKM. The CDR3 spans 15 residues.